What follows are 3 T cell receptor beta chains derived from one specimen sequenced in a study of blood T cell repertoires in COVID-19. Produced via immunoSEQ multiplex PCR; TCRdb's table is partial and in-frame only. Seen here are nearly 15,000 clones, 70% to 90% observed once, and the top ten hold approximately 9.6%. Sequencing was done on a sample of peripheral blood. The receptors here all came from a human donor in a cohort sampled during active COVID-19.

The chain combines TRBV9 with TRBJ1-5, with 9 bases lining up with TRBD1. Germline CDR1 SGDLS, CDR2 YYNGEE. V lost 4 bases and J lost 6; bases outside the gene matches: 8. This CDR3 comprises 15 residues. The CDR3 nucleotides read TGTGCCAGCAGCCCGGGACAGGGTAGCGTTCAGCCCCAGCATTTT. This translates into CASSPGQGSVQPQHF.

This clone was seen more than once but under ten times. The rearrangement links TRBV18 to TRBJ2-2, with TRBD1 matching 8 bases. The germline V gene has CDR1 KGHSH and CDR2 LQKENI. Trimming removed 5 bases from V and 7 bases from J; junction bases left unmatched: 9. The CDR3 is 15 residues long. The CDR3 here is CASSTDRGIIGELFF. The CDR3 DNA sequence: TGTGCCAGCTCAACCGACAGGGGAATTATCGGGGAGCTGTTTTTT.

The rearrangement uses TRBV5-4 and TRBJ2-1, with D hard to call. Germline V gene data show CDR1 as SGHNT and CDR2 as YYREEE (reference sequence). Trimming removed 1 base from V and 2 bases from J, with 13 bases in between. CDR3 length equals 16 residues. CDR3 amino acids: CASSLTVGATYNEQFF. For the CDR3, the DNA is TGTGCCAGCAGCTTGACCGTGGGCGCCACCTACAATGAGCAGTTCTTC. Looking up the rest from reference TRBV5-4 and TRBJ2-1 gives the full variable domain: ETGVTQSPTHLIKTRGQQVTLRCSSQSGHNTVSWYQQALGQGPQFIFQYYREEENGRGNFPPRFSGLQFPNYSSELNVNALELDDSALYLCASSLTVGATYNEQFFGPGTRLTVL.